The 15 T cell receptor beta chains reported below all come from one sample, sequenced in a study of blood T cell repertoires in COVID-19. Sequenced by immunoSEQ multiplex PCR; TCRdb stores in-frame clones only, minus some. The sample holds 120,000 to 150,000 clones; about four fifths are singletons and the top ten take roughly 1.7%. Sequenced sample: PBMCs or T cells enriched from blood (not recorded which). Source of these receptors: a young woman who had been exposed to COVID-19.

This chain links TRBV5-6 with TRBJ1-1, with TRBD1 matching over 9 bases. J was trimmed by 5 bases and V by 4 bases; bases with no gene match: 12. CDR3 length equals 16 residues. CDR1 and CDR2 from the germline V gene are SGHDT and YYEEEE. The CDR3 loop reads CASSAATGGAGTEAFF. The CDR3 DNA sequence: TGTGCCAGCAGCGCTGCCACAGGGGGCGCGGGTACTGAAGCTTTCTTT. The entire variable domain, with the rest obtained from reference TRBV5-6 and TRBJ1-1, is as follows: DAGVTQSPTHLIKTRGQQVTLRCSPKSGHDTVSWYQQALGQGPQFIFQYYEEEERQRGNFPDRFSGHQFPNYSSELNVNALLLGDSALYLCASSAATGGAGTEAFFGQGTRLTVV.

This chain connects TRBV15 to TRBJ2-7, with 8 bases matching TRBD1. CDR1 LNHNV and CDR2 YYDKDF come from the germline V gene (reference sequence). The CDR3 extends over 15 amino acids. With 4 bases clipped from V and 6 bases from J, the junction kept 11 bases outside the gene matches. The CDR3 DNA reads as TGTGCCACCAGCAAAACAGGGGGGTCTGCCTCCGAGCAGTACTTC. Its protein product is CATSKTGGSASEQYF.

In this sample, this clone turned up a few times. The CDR3 reads CATSRGQGYGYTF. CDR3 sequence (DNA): TGTGCCACCAGTAGGGGGCAGGGGTATGGCTACACCTTC. This sequence joins TRBV24-1 and TRBJ1-2; 7 bases are shared with TRBD1. The germline gives CDR1 KGHDR, CDR2 SFDVKD. This CDR3 has 13 amino acids. V shed 6 bases, J shed 5 bases, and the junction held 5 bases outside the gene matches.

The chain joins TRBV29-1 to TRBJ2-1; 9 positions agree with TRBD2. The CDR3 length is 15 residues. V lost 2 bases and J lost 6; bases outside the gene matches: 8. CDR1 and CDR2 (germline): SQVTM, ANQGSEA. For the CDR3, the DNA is TGCAGCGTTGAACCCCCGCGGGAGGGACTCAATGAGCAGTTCTTC. Amino acids: CSVEPPREGLNEQFF.

J is TRBJ2-7 and V is TRBV5-1, with 14 bases matching TRBD2. Germline V lookup: CDR1 SGHRS, CDR2 YFSETQ. V lost 3 bases and J lost 10; bases outside the gene matches: 12. The CDR3 runs to 16 residues. The CDR3 coding sequence is TGCGCCAGCAGCTCCCTTGGACTAGCGGGAGGATTTATACAGTACTTC. Amino acid sequence: CASSSLGLAGGFIQYF.

V usage is TRBV5-8 and J usage is TRBJ2-3; weak D call: TRBD2 (5 bases). The CDR3 is 11 amino acids. From germline, CDR1 is SGHTS and CDR2 YDEGEE. Trimming cost V 4 bases and J 8 bases, with 8 bases left between them. The CDR3 DNA follows: TGTGCCAGCAGCCGAGAGGGTACGCAGTATTTT. Translating it yields CASSREGTQYF.

The chain recombines TRBV3-1 (or the pseudogene TRBV3-2) with TRBJ1-3, with D maybe TRBD1 (6 bases). Germline V gene lookup returns CDR1 LGHDT and CDR2 YNNKEL (reference sequence). The CDR3 is 15 residues long. The germline V and J ends were trimmed by 5 bases and 2 bases, with 13 bases remaining between them. CDR3 nucleotides: TGTGCCAGCAGCAACATAGGGGGACCTGGAAACACCATATATTTT. Translated, it gives CASSNIGGPGNTIYF.

The J gene is TRBJ2-7, the V gene TRBV12-3 or TRBV12-4; D may be TRBD2 (5 bases). Trimming stripped 3 bases from V and 6 bases from J, with 6 bases between. This CDR3 comprises 11 residues. CDR3 in DNA: TGTGCCAGCAGTTTCGGAGGCGAGCAGTACTTC. This sequence encodes CASSFGGEQYF.

J is TRBJ1-2 and V is TRBV29-1; possible D gene TRBD1, 6 bases. The V end lost 3 bases, the J end lost 4 bases, and 12 bases lay between the germline ends. The CDR3 is made up of 13 amino acids. The germline CDR1 and CDR2 sequences are SQVTM and ANQGSEA. The CDR3 is CSVDPRGGYGYTF. Here the CDR3 DNA reads TGCAGCGTTGATCCCAGGGGCGGCTATGGCTACACCTTC.

The chain is built from TRBV25-1 and TRBJ1-2, with TRBD1 matching over 8 bases. The V segment lost 7 bases and the J segment 7 bases; nucleotides outside the gene matches: 14. Germline lookup yields CDR1 MGHDK and CDR2 SYGVNS. This CDR3 comprises 15 residues. CDR3 amino acids: CASTDGAQGAGGYTF. The CDR3 DNA reads as TGTGCCAGCACTGACGGGGCCCAGGGGGCGGGTGGCTACACCTTC.

The V and J genes are TRBV30 and TRBJ2-5, with a weak D call TRBD2 (6 bases). The CDR3 loop spans 13 amino acids. Germline-derived CDR1 and CDR2 are GTSNPN and SVGIG (reference sequence). Trimming left V 1 base short and J 5 bases short, with 11 bases between. CDR3 loop: CAWSGGDRETQYF. CDR3 DNA: TGTGCCTGGAGTGGGGGGGACCGGGAGACCCAGTACTTC.

The CDR3 region is CASSIPNTTGRRETQYF. CDR3 sequence (DNA): TGTGCCAGCAGCATCCCAAATACGACAGGGAGGAGAGAGACCCAGTACTTC. J is TRBJ2-5 and V is TRBV7-2; tentatively, D is TRBD1 (7 bases). The V gene's germline CDR1 is SGHTA and CDR2 FQGNSA. The CDR3 extends over 17 amino acids. V was shortened by 5 bases and J by 4 bases, with 23 bases between the two germline ends.

The chain recombines TRBV5-5 with TRBJ2-7; TRBD1 matches 7 bases. J was trimmed by 9 bases and V by 7 bases; bases with no gene match: 10. This CDR3 region has 12 residues. Germline loops: CDR1 SGHKS, CDR2 YYEKEE (reference sequence). The CDR3 spells CASSRDSLRQYF. For the CDR3, the DNA is TGTGCCAGCTCCCGGGACAGCCTACGGCAGTACTTC.

This rearrangement joins TRBV3-1 (or the pseudogene TRBV3-2) to TRBJ1-1; 8 nucleotides agree with TRBD1. The V segment lost 3 bases and the J segment 6 bases; nucleotides outside the gene matches: 6. Germline V lookup: CDR1 LGHDT, CDR2 YNNKEL (reference sequence). The CDR3 covers 14 residues. The CDR3 sequence: CASSHDRGGAEAFF. In nucleotides, the CDR3 is TGTGCCAGCAGCCACGACAGGGGCGGCGCTGAAGCTTTCTTT.

This clone was picked up one time. The chain links TRBV11-2 to TRBJ2-1, with a weak D call TRBD2 (5 bases). This CDR3 is 14 amino acids long. With 1 base removed from V and 4 bases from J, the gap between germline ends came to 8 bases. Germline values: CDR1 SGHAT, CDR2 FQNNGV. The CDR3 loop reads CASSLGLLYNEQFF. CDR3 DNA: TGTGCCAGCAGCTTAGGACTACTTTACAATGAGCAGTTCTTC.